Listed here are 2 T cell receptor beta chains from one sample, sequenced in a study of blood T cell repertoires in COVID-19. Sequencing used immunoSEQ multiplex PCR; TCRdb keeps in-frame clones, though not all of them. The table has 150,000 to 200,000 clones, roughly four fifths seen once. Sequencing was done on a sample of peripheral blood. These TCRs come from a woman in her seventies with COVID-19, enrolled during active disease.

The V gene is TRBV19, the J gene TRBJ2-1, with 12 bases aligning to TRBD2. CDR1 is LNHDA, CDR2 SQIVND, per germline (reference sequence). CDR3 size: 16 residues. Trimming removed 7 bases from V and 4 bases from J; junction bases left unmatched: 8. The CDR3 DNA reads as TGTGCCAGTATCGGGAGGACTAGCGGGAATTACAATGAGCAGTTCTTC. Protein product: CASIGRTSGNYNEQFF.

This clone has a single count. The rearrangement uses TRBV5-1 and TRBJ2-7, with TRBD1 matching over 8 bases. The CDR3 spans 13 residues. Germline assignment: CDR1 SGHRS and CDR2 YFSETQ. V dropped 4 bases and J dropped 2; count of bases not matched to a gene: 2. CDR3 protein: CASSRTGTYEQYF. The CDR3 DNA follows: TGCGCCAGCAGCCGGACAGGGACCTACGAGCAGTACTTC.